The rows below give T cell receptor beta chains drawn from one sample of a study of T cells after yellow fever vaccination. TCRdb reanalysed the 5' RACE reads using MiXCR and keeps one entry per CDR3 protein. The table lists some 600,000 distinct CDR3 sequences, roughly an eighth of them singletons. Material: PBMCs, obtained on the day of the yellow fever booster vaccination. The receptors derive from a man aged 25 to 40 who received the YFV17D yellow fever vaccine. Both conserved end residues are part of each CDR3. The order of the fields is J gene, D gene, clone size, V gene, CDR3 DNA, CDR3 protein. The D gene is left open where the match is weak. The size field is filled for only some rows; it gives once, few, many or a size class.

J gene: TRBJ2-4; D gene: TRBD2; clone size: NA; V gene: TRBV7-8; CDR3 DNA: TGTGCCAGCAGCTCAGGACTAGCGGATATAAACATTCAGTACTTC; CDR3 protein: CASSSGLADINIQYF
J gene: TRBJ2-3; D gene: TRBD1; clone size: NA; V gene: TRBV14; CDR3 DNA: TGTGCCAGCAGGCCGACAGGGGGCTTTCCCACAGATACGCAGTATTTT; CDR3 protein: CASRPTGGFPTDTQYF
J gene: TRBJ2-1; D gene: NA; clone size: few; V gene: TRBV7-2; CDR3 DNA: TGTGCCAGCGAGACGACTAGCGGCCCACAGGGGGATGAGCAGTTCTTC; CDR3 protein: CASETTSGPQGDEQFF
J gene: TRBJ2-1; D gene: NA; clone size: many; V gene: TRBV15; CDR3 DNA: TGTGCCACCAGCAGAGACAATGAGCAGTTCTTC; CDR3 protein: CATSRDNEQFF
J gene: TRBJ2-1; D gene: NA; clone size: NA; V gene: TRBV20-1; CDR3 DNA: TGCAGTGCCAACCGGGGATACAATGAGCAGTTCTTC; CDR3 protein: CSANRGYNEQFF
J gene: TRBJ2-7; D gene: TRBD2; clone size: NA; V gene: TRBV6-5; CDR3 DNA: TGTGCCAGCAGTTACTCCCGGACTAGTCGCTACGAGCAGTACTTC; CDR3 protein: CASSYSRTSRYEQYF
J gene: TRBJ2-3; D gene: TRBD2; clone size: NA; V gene: TRBV11-2; CDR3 DNA: TGTGCCAGCAGCTTCCTAGCGGGAGGCTCCCTTACCACAGATACGCAGTATTTT; CDR3 protein: CASSFLAGGSLTTDTQYF
J gene: TRBJ1-5; D gene: NA; clone size: few; V gene: TRBV29-1; CDR3 DNA: TGCAGCACCGTTCCTGGGGCAGCCCCTTATAGCAATCAGCCCCAGCATTTT; CDR3 protein: CSTVPGAAPYSNQPQHF
J gene: TRBJ1-4; D gene: NA; clone size: few; V gene: TRBV20-1; CDR3 DNA: TGCAGTGCTAGCTCCGGCCCAACTAATGAAAAACTGTTTTTT; CDR3 protein: CSASSGPTNEKLFF
J gene: TRBJ2-7; D gene: TRBD1; clone size: NA; V gene: TRBV20-1; CDR3 DNA: TGCAGTGCTAGTGAAACAGGGGGGATCTCCTACGAGCAGTACTTC; CDR3 protein: CSASETGGISYEQYF
J gene: TRBJ2-1; D gene: TRBD2; clone size: NA; V gene: TRBV15; CDR3 DNA: TGTGCCACCAGCAGGGCGACGGGAGGCCGCTCCTACAATGAGCAGTTCTTC; CDR3 protein: CATSRATGGRSYNEQFF
J gene: TRBJ2-7; D gene: TRBD1; clone size: many; V gene: TRBV28; CDR3 DNA: TGTGCCAGCAGTCTCCCGGGACAGACCTACGAGCAGTACTTC; CDR3 protein: CASSLPGQTYEQYF
J gene: TRBJ1-3; D gene: NA; clone size: few; V gene: TRBV12-3/TRBV12-4; CDR3 DNA: TGTGCCAGCAGTTCCCAGGGAAACACCATATATTTT; CDR3 protein: CASSSQGNTIYF
J gene: TRBJ1-3; D gene: NA; clone size: NA; V gene: TRBV30; CDR3 DNA: TGTGCCTGGACCAGGAACTCTGGAAACACCATATATTTT; CDR3 protein: CAWTRNSGNTIYF
J gene: TRBJ1-2; D gene: NA; clone size: many; V gene: TRBV19; CDR3 DNA: TGTGCCACTACCGTAGGGGGGAATGTCGTGTATGGCTACACCTTC; CDR3 protein: CATTVGGNVVYGYTF
J gene: TRBJ2-1; D gene: TRBD2; clone size: NA; V gene: TRBV3-1; CDR3 DNA: TGTGCCAGCAGCCCGAGACTAGCTACCGATGACCAGTTCTTC; CDR3 protein: CASSPRLATDDQFF
J gene: TRBJ2-3; D gene: TRBD2; clone size: few; V gene: TRBV7-2; CDR3 DNA: TGTGCCAGCAGCTTGGCGACTAGCGGGAGGACGAATACGCAGTATTTT; CDR3 protein: CASSLATSGRTNTQYF
J gene: TRBJ2-3; D gene: NA; clone size: NA; V gene: TRBV4-1; CDR3 DNA: TGCGCCAGCAGCCAAGACGGCGGTTGGGGAACGCAGTATTTT; CDR3 protein: CASSQDGGWGTQYF
J gene: TRBJ2-5; D gene: TRBD2; clone size: NA; V gene: TRBV5-5; CDR3 DNA: TGTGCCAGCCAGAACTCACTAGCGGCCCTCCAAGAGACCCAGTACTTC; CDR3 protein: CASQNSLAALQETQYF
J gene: TRBJ2-7; D gene: TRBD1; clone size: NA; V gene: TRBV28; CDR3 DNA: TGTGCCAGCAGTTCCTTTACCGGGACAGGAGGCTACGAGCAGTACTTC; CDR3 protein: CASSSFTGTGGYEQYF
J gene: TRBJ1-1; D gene: NA; clone size: NA; V gene: TRBV20-1; CDR3 DNA: TGCAGTGGTTGGAGGGCAGCTGAAGCTTTCTTT; CDR3 protein: CSGWRAAEAFF
J gene: TRBJ2-1; D gene: TRBD1; clone size: NA; V gene: TRBV5-4; CDR3 DNA: TGTGCCAGCAGCTTGGTGAAGGGACAGGGTTCCAATGAGCAGTTCTTC; CDR3 protein: CASSLVKGQGSNEQFF
J gene: TRBJ2-3; D gene: NA; clone size: NA; V gene: TRBV5-1; CDR3 DNA: TGCGCCAGCAGCTTGCGCGGAGGGGCCGCAGATACGCAGTATTTT; CDR3 protein: CASSLRGGAADTQYF
J gene: TRBJ2-5; D gene: TRBD2; clone size: few; V gene: TRBV11-1; CDR3 DNA: TGTGCCAGCAGCTTAGCCCCGGGACTAGCGGGAGGGGTCCAAGAGACCCAGTACTTC; CDR3 protein: CASSLAPGLAGGVQETQYF
J gene: TRBJ2-2; D gene: TRBD2; clone size: NA; V gene: TRBV6-5; CDR3 DNA: TGTGCCAGCAGTTACTTTTTAACGGGACTAGCGGGCACCGGGGAGCTGTTTTTT; CDR3 protein: CASSYFLTGLAGTGELFF
J gene: TRBJ2-3; D gene: TRBD2; clone size: NA; V gene: TRBV20-1; CDR3 DNA: TGCAGTGCTAATTACGCTAGCGGCAGTAGGGATACGCAGTATTTT; CDR3 protein: CSANYASGSRDTQYF
J gene: TRBJ1-1; D gene: NA; clone size: NA; V gene: TRBV5-1; CDR3 DNA: TGCGCCAGCAGCTTGTTCGGGCAAATGAACACTGAAGCTTTCTTT; CDR3 protein: CASSLFGQMNTEAFF
J gene: TRBJ2-1; D gene: NA; clone size: few; V gene: TRBV7-2; CDR3 DNA: TGTGCCAGCAGCCCCTCGCGGCTTGAGCAGTTCTTC; CDR3 protein: CASSPSRLEQFF
J gene: TRBJ2-7; D gene: TRBD2; clone size: NA; V gene: TRBV4-2; CDR3 DNA: TGTGCCAGCAGCCAAGCCAGCGGGGAAGACTACGAGCAGTACTTC; CDR3 protein: CASSQASGEDYEQYF
J gene: TRBJ1-1; D gene: NA; clone size: NA; V gene: TRBV7-2; CDR3 DNA: TGTGCCAGCAGCTTAGCGCGACAGACGAACACTGAAGCTTTCTTT; CDR3 protein: CASSLARQTNTEAFF
J gene: TRBJ2-1; D gene: NA; clone size: few; V gene: TRBV4-2; CDR3 DNA: TGTGCCAGCAGCCAAGATGGGGGCGCGGCCGTTTGGCAGTTCTTC; CDR3 protein: CASSQDGGAAVWQFF
J gene: TRBJ2-7; D gene: NA; clone size: NA; V gene: TRBV18; CDR3 DNA: TGTGCCAGCTCACCTCCGAGCATGAGCGAGCAGTACTTC; CDR3 protein: CASSPPSMSEQYF
J gene: TRBJ2-5; D gene: TRBD2; clone size: few; V gene: TRBV20-1; CDR3 DNA: TGCAGTGCTAGCCGACTAGCGGGGGCAGAAGACCAAGAGACCCAGTACTTC; CDR3 protein: CSASRLAGAEDQETQYF
J gene: TRBJ2-2; D gene: NA; clone size: NA; V gene: TRBV30; CDR3 DNA: TGTGCCTGGAGTAGACAGGTTGACACCGGGGAGCTGTTTTTT; CDR3 protein: CAWSRQVDTGELFF
J gene: TRBJ2-7; D gene: TRBD2; clone size: many; V gene: TRBV7-9; CDR3 DNA: TGTGCCAGCAGCTTAGCGGGAGGGACCTCCTACGAGCAGTACTTC; CDR3 protein: CASSLAGGTSYEQYF
J gene: TRBJ2-1; D gene: NA; clone size: few; V gene: TRBV20-1; CDR3 DNA: TGCAGTGCCAAACACCCCGGAGGGGTCAATGAGCAGTTCTTC; CDR3 protein: CSAKHPGGVNEQFF
J gene: TRBJ1-3; D gene: TRBD1; clone size: many; V gene: TRBV29-1; CDR3 DNA: TGCAGCGTTGACCTATCCGGGACAGGCTCTGGAAACACCATATATTTT; CDR3 protein: CSVDLSGTGSGNTIYF
J gene: TRBJ2-7; D gene: NA; clone size: few; V gene: TRBV20-1; CDR3 DNA: TGCAGTGCTAGAGATCGGGGAACTTCTCCCTACGAGCAGTACTTC; CDR3 protein: CSARDRGTSPYEQYF
J gene: TRBJ2-3; D gene: NA; clone size: few; V gene: TRBV28; CDR3 DNA: TGTGCCAGCAGTTCTCAGTATACGCAGTATTTT; CDR3 protein: CASSSQYTQYF
J gene: TRBJ1-3; D gene: NA; clone size: NA; V gene: TRBV19; CDR3 DNA: TGTGCCAGTAGTACCGGACAACCTTTCTCTGGAAACACCATATATTTT; CDR3 protein: CASSTGQPFSGNTIYF
J gene: TRBJ2-3; D gene: TRBD2; clone size: few; V gene: TRBV7-2; CDR3 DNA: TGTGCCAGCAGCGTCTGGGGGGGGGGTAGCACAGATACGCAGTATTTT; CDR3 protein: CASSVWGGGSTDTQYF
J gene: TRBJ2-3; D gene: NA; clone size: NA; V gene: TRBV4-3; CDR3 DNA: TGCGCCAGCAGCCCCGACCAACCTGGGGATACGCAGTATTTT; CDR3 protein: CASSPDQPGDTQYF
J gene: TRBJ2-3; D gene: NA; clone size: few; V gene: TRBV20-1; CDR3 DNA: TGCAGTGTTCGACTACTTGAGGATACGCAGTATTTT; CDR3 protein: CSVRLLEDTQYF
J gene: TRBJ2-2; D gene: NA; clone size: few; V gene: TRBV5-4; CDR3 DNA: TGTGCCAGCAGCTTGTTCACCTCGAACACCGGGGAGCTGTTTTTT; CDR3 protein: CASSLFTSNTGELFF
J gene: TRBJ2-7; D gene: TRBD2; clone size: many; V gene: TRBV5-1; CDR3 DNA: TGCGCCAGCAGCTCTAGACTAGCGGGCTCCTACGAGCAGTACTTC; CDR3 protein: CASSSRLAGSYEQYF
J gene: TRBJ2-2; D gene: NA; clone size: NA; V gene: TRBV21-1; CDR3 DNA: TGTGCCAGCAGCAATTCACAGAGGAACACCGGGGAGCTGTTTTTT; CDR3 protein: CASSNSQRNTGELFF
J gene: TRBJ1-2; D gene: NA; clone size: few; V gene: TRBV12-3/TRBV12-4; CDR3 DNA: TGTGCCACCGGAGAGGGACATAACTATGGCTACACCTTC; CDR3 protein: CATGEGHNYGYTF
J gene: TRBJ2-3; D gene: TRBD1; clone size: NA; V gene: TRBV20-1; CDR3 DNA: TGCAGTGCTGAAACCGGGACAGACCCAGATACGCAGTATTTT; CDR3 protein: CSAETGTDPDTQYF
J gene: TRBJ1-1; D gene: NA; clone size: NA; V gene: TRBV19; CDR3 DNA: TGTGCCAGTAGGCCCTGGGGGGAAGGCACTGAAGCTTTCTTT; CDR3 protein: CASRPWGEGTEAFF
J gene: TRBJ1-5; D gene: NA; clone size: few; V gene: TRBV25-1; CDR3 DNA: TGTGCCAGCAGTCATCCCGGGACTAATCAGCCCCAGCATTTT; CDR3 protein: CASSHPGTNQPQHF
J gene: TRBJ1-5; D gene: NA; clone size: NA; V gene: TRBV7-2; CDR3 DNA: TGTGCCAGCAGCTTAGTGGGCAGGGAAGCCCAGCATTTT; CDR3 protein: CASSLVGREAQHF
J gene: TRBJ2-2; D gene: TRBD2; clone size: few; V gene: TRBV11-1; CDR3 DNA: TGTGCCAGCACCCAGCGAGGACTAGCGGACCCGAACACCGGGGAGCTGTTTTTT; CDR3 protein: CASTQRGLADPNTGELFF
J gene: TRBJ1-6; D gene: NA; clone size: few; V gene: TRBV5-6; CDR3 DNA: TGTGCCAGCAGCTTGTCAGGGAATAATTCACCCCTCCACTTT; CDR3 protein: CASSLSGNNSPLHF
J gene: TRBJ2-7; D gene: NA; clone size: few; V gene: TRBV7-2; CDR3 DNA: TGTGCCAGCAGCACGGTGGGGAGTGTCTACGAGCAGTACTTC; CDR3 protein: CASSTVGSVYEQYF